The subject of this entry is one T cell receptor (beta chain). Its antigen remains unidentified. This specimen belongs to a study of cytomegalovirus exposure and HLA in healthy donors. Study findings and constraints: In a later analysis, donors in an Asian-associated ancestry cluster reportedly had fewer N-insertions in productive TCRs than the cohort mean.

This PCR relied on a set of 60 Vbeta primers and 13 Jbeta primers. The table came from immunoSEQ multiplex PCR; TCRdb's copy has only in-frame clones and leaves some out. The table records 150,000 to 200,000 clones, over 60% of them present only once. Germline V gene data show CDR1 as WSHSY and CDR2 as SAAADI. V lost 0 bases and J 10 bases, leaving 9 bases between the germline ends. This CDR3 is built from 12 residues. V and J are TRBV10-2 and TRBJ1-2; D is unclear. Source material: PBMCs. This TCR was sampled from a man between 35 and 55 years old in good health and CMV-seronegative. CDR3 sequence reads: CASSESVGAYTF. The CDR3 nucleotides are TGCGCCAGCAGTGAGTCAGTAGGAGCCTACACCTTC.